This T cell receptor (beta chain) was obtained from a study of blood T cells in healthy people across ages. Next came a second PCR, run for roughly 7 to 12 cycles, which used a sample-barcoded 5' primer along with a J-beta primer mix. TCRdb recomputed calls from the 5' RACE reads with MiXCR, one row per CDR3 protein. The sample shows some 760,000 distinct CDR3 sequences, 20% to 25% of them seen only once. CDR3 length: 14 amino acids. The germline V and J ends were trimmed by 2 bases and 4 bases, with 11 bases remaining between them. CDR1 and CDR2 (germline): MNHEY, SVGEGT. This clonotype was seen a handful of times. Every donor contributed roughly 11 milliliters of peripheral blood by blood draw. The sample was also linked to a second study, of T cells of mothers and their children. This second study notes: There were over 9 million TCR beta CDR3 reads from each mother and several million from each child.

The material sequenced was blood. This TCR was sampled from a boy aged 10-17 years in good health. The rearrangement joins TRBV6-2 or TRBV6-3 to TRBJ1-1; D is uncertain. The CDR3 region is CASSYHGSTTEAFF. In DNA, the CDR3 is TGTGCCAGCAGTTACCACGGAAGTACCACTGAAGCTTTCTTT.